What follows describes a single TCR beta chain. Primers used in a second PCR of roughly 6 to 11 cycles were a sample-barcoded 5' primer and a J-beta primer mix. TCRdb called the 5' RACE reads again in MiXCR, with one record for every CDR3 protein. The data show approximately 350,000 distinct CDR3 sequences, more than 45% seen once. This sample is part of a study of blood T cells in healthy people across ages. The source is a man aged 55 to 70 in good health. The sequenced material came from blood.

CDR3: CASSLTARRAFF. CDR3 DNA sequence: TGTGCCAGCAGTCTCACCGCTAGGAGAGCTTTCTTT. V and J are TRBV6-2 or TRBV6-3 and TRBJ1-1; D is ambiguous. V was cut by 5 bases and J by 10 bases, with 14 bases left in between. The germline V gene encodes CDR1 MNHEY and CDR2 SVGEGT. This CDR3 region has 12 residues.